This entry features one T cell receptor (beta chain) sequence. The record originates from a study of T-cell reconstitution after alpha-beta-depleted transplantation in children. CDR1 LNHDA and CDR2 SQIVND come from the germline V gene (reference sequence). The CDR3 runs to 15 residues. The J segment lost 2 bases and the V segment lost 10 bases, leaving 11 bases of the junction unmatched. Preparing the TCRbeta library involved the use of unique molecular identifiers. From the PCR reads, TCRdb called clonotypes with MiXCR, one entry per CDR3 protein. Counted here are under 35,000 distinct CDR3 sequences, over 5% occurring once; the ten biggest clones make up roughly 7%.

The chain combines TRBV19 with TRBJ2-3, with 8 nucleotides matching TRBD2. The sample consisted of PBMCs, mostly from graft donor cells, taken 180 days after TCRalphabeta/CD19-depleted stem cell transplant. This clonotype was obtained from a male patient aged 5 to 17 who had a stem cell transplant for acute myeloid leukemia, so the T cells may come from the graft donor. The CDR3 spells CATSQSGGSTDTQYF. The CDR3 nucleotides read TGTGCCACCTCCCAGAGCGGGGGTTCCACAGATACGCAGTATTTT. The entire variable domain, with the rest obtained from reference TRBV19 and TRBJ2-3, is as follows: DGGITQSPKYLFRKEGQNVTLSCEQNLNHDAMYWYRQDPGQGLRLIYYSQIVNDFQKGDIAEGYSVSREKKESFPLTVTSAQKNPTAFYLCATSQSGGSTDTQYFGPGTRLTVL.